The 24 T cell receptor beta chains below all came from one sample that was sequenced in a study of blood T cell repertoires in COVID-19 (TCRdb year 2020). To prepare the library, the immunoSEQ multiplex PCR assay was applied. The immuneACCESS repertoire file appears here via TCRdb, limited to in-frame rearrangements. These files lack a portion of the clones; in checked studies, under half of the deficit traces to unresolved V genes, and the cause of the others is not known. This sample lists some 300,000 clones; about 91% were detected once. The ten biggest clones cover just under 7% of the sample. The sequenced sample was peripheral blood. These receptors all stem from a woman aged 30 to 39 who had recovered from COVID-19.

The CDR3 reads CASSQTYPGLGYNEQFF. The CDR3 bases are TGTGCCAGCAGTCAAACATATCCGGGACTGGGTTACAATGAGCAGTTCTTC. The V call is TRBV6-7, the J call TRBJ2-1, with D perhaps TRBD2 (6 bases). TRBV6-7 is marked as an open reading frame, function uncertain. CDR3 size: 17 residues. The V end was cut by 5 bases, the J end by 4 bases, with 21 bases between.

In DNA, the CDR3 is TGTGCCAGCTCGCCCCGACTAGCGGGGGGTAACACCGGGGAGCTGTTTTTT. Protein product: CASSPRLAGGNTGELFF. V usage is TRBV18 and J usage is TRBJ2-2; 13 bases fit TRBD2. Losses at the gene ends were 6 bases for V and 2 bases for J; bases not matched to a gene: 6. The germline V gene has CDR1 KGHSH and CDR2 LQKENI. The CDR3 length is 17 residues. The full variable domain, in which reference TRBV18 and TRBJ2-2 provide the parts outside the CDR3, is NAGVMQNPRHLVRRRGQEARLRCSPMKGHSHVYWYRQLPEEGLKFMVYLQKENIIDESGMPKERFSAEFPKEGPSILRIQQVVRGDSAAYFCASSPRLAGGNTGELFFGEGSRLTVL.

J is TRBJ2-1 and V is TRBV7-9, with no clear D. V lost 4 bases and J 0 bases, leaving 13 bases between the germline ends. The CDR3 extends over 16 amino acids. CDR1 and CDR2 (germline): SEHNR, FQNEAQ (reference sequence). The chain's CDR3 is CASSSLVMSSYNEQFF. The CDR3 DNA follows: TGTGCCAGCAGCTCGCTCGTTATGAGCTCCTACAATGAGCAGTTCTTC.

The CDR3: CASSREGRDTDTQYF. The CDR3 DNA sequence: TGCGCCAGCAGCCGGGAGGGTAGGGACACAGATACGCAGTATTTT. The gene calls are TRBV4-1 and TRBJ2-3; 7 bases align to TRBD2. CDR1 is MGHRA, CDR2 YSYEKL, per germline. V was clipped by 4 bases and J by 2 bases; unmatched bases: 6. The CDR3 is 15 amino acids.

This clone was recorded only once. CDR3: CASRDSGAVDTQYF. The CDR3 nucleotides read TGTGCCAGTAGGGATAGCGGGGCGGTAGATACGCAGTATTTT. V is TRBV19 and J is TRBJ2-3; 8 nucleotides align to TRBD2. The germline V gene has CDR1 LNHDA and CDR2 SQIVND (reference sequence). CDR3 size: 14 residues. V was pared by 6 bases and J by 5 bases, with 7 bases of the junction left unmatched.

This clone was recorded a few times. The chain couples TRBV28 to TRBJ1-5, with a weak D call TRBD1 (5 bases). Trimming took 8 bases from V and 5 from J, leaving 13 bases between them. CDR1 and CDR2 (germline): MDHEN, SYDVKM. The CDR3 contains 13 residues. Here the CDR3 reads CASLGRDYQPQHF. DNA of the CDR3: TGTGCCAGCCTCGGCAGGGATTATCAGCCCCAGCATTTT.

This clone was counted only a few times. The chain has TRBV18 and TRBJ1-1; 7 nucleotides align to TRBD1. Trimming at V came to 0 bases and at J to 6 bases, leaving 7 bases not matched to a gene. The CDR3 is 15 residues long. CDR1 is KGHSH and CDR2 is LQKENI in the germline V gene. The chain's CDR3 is CASSPPGQLRAEAFF. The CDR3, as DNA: TGTGCCAGCTCACCACCGGGACAGCTTAGGGCTGAAGCTTTCTTT.

CDR3 nucleotides: TGTGCCAGCAGCTTTGGTAGTGGAGGGACAGATACGCAGTATTTT. This translates into CASSFGSGGTDTQYF. V usage is TRBV7-2 and J usage is TRBJ2-3; a possible D gene is TRBD2 (6 bases). This CDR3 is built from 15 residues. Per the germline V gene, CDR1 is SGHTA and CDR2 is FQGNSA. V dropped 3 bases and J dropped 3 bases, with 13 bases sitting between them.

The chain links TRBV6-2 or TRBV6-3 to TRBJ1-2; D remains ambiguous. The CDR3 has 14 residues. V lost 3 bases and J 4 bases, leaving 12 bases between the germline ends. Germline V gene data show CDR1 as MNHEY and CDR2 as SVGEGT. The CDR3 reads CASSYSQYLYGYTF. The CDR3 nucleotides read TGTGCCAGCAGTTATTCGCAGTACCTCTATGGCTACACCTTC.

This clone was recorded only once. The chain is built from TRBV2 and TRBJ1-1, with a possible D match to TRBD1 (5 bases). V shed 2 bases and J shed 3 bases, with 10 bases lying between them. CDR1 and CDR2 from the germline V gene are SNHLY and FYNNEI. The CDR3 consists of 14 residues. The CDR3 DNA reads TGTGCCAGCAGTGAACGAGGCAGGGACACTGAAGCTTTCTTT. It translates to CASSERGRDTEAFF.

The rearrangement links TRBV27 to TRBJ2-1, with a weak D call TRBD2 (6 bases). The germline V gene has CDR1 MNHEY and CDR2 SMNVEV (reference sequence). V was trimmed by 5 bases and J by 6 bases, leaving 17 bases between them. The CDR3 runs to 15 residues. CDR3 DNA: TGTGCCAGCAGTCCCCGGCGGGGAGAAGGCAATGAGCAGTTCTTC. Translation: CASSPRRGEGNEQFF.

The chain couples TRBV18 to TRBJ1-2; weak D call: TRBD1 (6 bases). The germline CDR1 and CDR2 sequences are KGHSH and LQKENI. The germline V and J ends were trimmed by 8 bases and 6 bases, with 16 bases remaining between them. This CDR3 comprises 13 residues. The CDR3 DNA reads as TGTGCCAGCGGACACCTGGGGGACAATGGCTACACCTTC. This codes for CASGHLGDNGYTF.

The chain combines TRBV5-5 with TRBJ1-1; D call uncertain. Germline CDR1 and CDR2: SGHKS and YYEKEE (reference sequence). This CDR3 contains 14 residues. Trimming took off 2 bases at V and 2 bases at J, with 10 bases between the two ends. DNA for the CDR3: TGTGCCAGCAGCTTTGGGCAGGTCAACACTGAAGCTTTCTTT. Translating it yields CASSFGQVNTEAFF. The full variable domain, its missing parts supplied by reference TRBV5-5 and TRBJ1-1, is DAGVTQSPTHLIKTRGQQVTLRCSPISGHKSVSWYQQVLGQGPQFIFQYYEKEERGRGNFPDRFSARQFPNYSSELNVNALLLGDSALYLCASSFGQVNTEAFFGQGTRLTVV.

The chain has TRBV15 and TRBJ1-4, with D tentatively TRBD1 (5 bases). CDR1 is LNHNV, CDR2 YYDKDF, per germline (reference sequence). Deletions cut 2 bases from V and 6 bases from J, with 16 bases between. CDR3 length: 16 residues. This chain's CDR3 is CATSRSPTGVHEKLFF. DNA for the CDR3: TGTGCCACCAGCAGATCCCCCACAGGAGTTCATGAAAAACTGTTTTTT.

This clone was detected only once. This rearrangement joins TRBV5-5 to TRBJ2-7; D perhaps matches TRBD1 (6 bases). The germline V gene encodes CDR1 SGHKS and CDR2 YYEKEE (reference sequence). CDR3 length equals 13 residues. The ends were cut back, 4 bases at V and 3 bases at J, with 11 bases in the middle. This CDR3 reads CASSLGQLYEQYF. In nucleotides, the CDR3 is TGTGCCAGCAGCCTTGGACAGCTCTACGAGCAGTACTTC.

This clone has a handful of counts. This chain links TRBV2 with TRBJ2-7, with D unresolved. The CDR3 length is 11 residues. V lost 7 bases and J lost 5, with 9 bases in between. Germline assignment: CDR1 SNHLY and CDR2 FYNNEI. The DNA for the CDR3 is TGTGCCAGCACCTATGAGGACGAGCAGTACTTC. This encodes CASTYEDEQYF.

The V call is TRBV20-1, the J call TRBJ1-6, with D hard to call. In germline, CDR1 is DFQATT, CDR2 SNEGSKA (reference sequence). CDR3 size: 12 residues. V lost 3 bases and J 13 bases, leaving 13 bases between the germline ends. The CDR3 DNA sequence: TGCAGTGCTAGTCTCTGGGAGGGTCCCCTCCACTTT. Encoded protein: CSASLWEGPLHF.

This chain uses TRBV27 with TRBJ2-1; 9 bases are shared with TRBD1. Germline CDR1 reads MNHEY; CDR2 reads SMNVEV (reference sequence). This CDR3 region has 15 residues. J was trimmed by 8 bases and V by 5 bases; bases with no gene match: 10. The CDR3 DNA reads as TGTGCCAGCAGTCCTGGGACAGGGTTTATTTATGAGCAGTTCTTC. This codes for CASSPGTGFIYEQFF.

CDR3 in DNA: TGTGCCAGCAGTTTAATCAGGGGCCTGAACACTGAAGCTTTCTTT. Its translation is CASSLIRGLNTEAFF. The V and J genes are TRBV28 and TRBJ1-1, with TRBD1 as a possible D gene (6 bases). The length of the CDR3 is 15 residues. The germline gives CDR1 MDHEN, CDR2 SYDVKM. The V and J ends lost 2 bases and 0 bases respectively, with 10 bases between them.

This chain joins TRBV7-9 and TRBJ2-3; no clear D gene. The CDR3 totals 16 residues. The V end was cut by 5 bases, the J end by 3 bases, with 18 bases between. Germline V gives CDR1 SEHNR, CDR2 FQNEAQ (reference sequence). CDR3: CASSATDGRRTDTQYF. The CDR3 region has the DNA TGTGCCAGCAGCGCCACGGATGGAAGGAGAACAGATACGCAGTATTTT.

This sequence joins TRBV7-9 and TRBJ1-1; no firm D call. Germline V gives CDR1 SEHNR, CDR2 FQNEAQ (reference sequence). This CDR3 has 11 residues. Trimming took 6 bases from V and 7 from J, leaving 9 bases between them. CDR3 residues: CASSLASEAFF. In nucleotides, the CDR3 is TGTGCCAGCAGTCTAGCCAGTGAAGCTTTCTTT.

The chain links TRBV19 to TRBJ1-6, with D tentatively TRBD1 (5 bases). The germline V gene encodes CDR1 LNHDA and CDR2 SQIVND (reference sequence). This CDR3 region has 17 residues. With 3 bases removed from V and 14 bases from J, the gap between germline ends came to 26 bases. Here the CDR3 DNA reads TGTGCCAGTAGTATTCAGGGTGGCTACGCTACACCCTCGGCCCTCCACTTT. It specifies CASSIQGGYATPSALHF.

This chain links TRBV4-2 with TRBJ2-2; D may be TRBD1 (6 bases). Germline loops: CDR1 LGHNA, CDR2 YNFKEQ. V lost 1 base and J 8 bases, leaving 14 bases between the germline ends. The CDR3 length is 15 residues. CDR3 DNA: TGTGCCAGCAGCCAAGGCCGACAGGCAATAGGGGAGCTGTTTTTT. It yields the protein CASSQGRQAIGELFF.

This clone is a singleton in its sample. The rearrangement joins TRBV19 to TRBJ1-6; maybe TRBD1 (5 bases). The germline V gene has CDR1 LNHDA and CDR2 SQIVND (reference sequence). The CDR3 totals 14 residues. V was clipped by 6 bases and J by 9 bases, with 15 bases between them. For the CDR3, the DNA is TGTGCCAGTAGAGATCAGGGTTTAGGTTCACCCCTCCACTTT. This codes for CASRDQGLGSPLHF.